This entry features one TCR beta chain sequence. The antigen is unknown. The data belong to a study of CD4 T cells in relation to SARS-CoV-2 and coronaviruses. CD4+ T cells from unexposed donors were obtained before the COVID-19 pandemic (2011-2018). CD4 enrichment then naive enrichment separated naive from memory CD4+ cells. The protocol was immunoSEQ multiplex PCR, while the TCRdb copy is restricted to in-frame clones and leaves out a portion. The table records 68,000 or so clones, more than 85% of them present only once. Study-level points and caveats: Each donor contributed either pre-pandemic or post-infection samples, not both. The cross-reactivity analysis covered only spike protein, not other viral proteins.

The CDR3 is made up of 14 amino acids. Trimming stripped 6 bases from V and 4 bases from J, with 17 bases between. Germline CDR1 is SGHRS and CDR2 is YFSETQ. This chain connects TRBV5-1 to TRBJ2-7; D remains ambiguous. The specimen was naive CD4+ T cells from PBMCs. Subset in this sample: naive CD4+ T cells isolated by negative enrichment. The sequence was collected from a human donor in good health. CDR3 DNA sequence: TGCGCCAGCACGGCGGCAGAAAGCGCATACGAGCAGTACTTC. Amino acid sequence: CASTAAESAYEQYF.